The present TCR beta chain was sequenced within a study of molecular identifiers for immune sequencing clone quantification. Study results and limitations: Spiked-in Jurkat TCR RNA corresponding to one cell was reported as detectable against approximately 930,000 naive cells.

CDR1 and CDR2 from the germline V gene are SQVTM and ANQGSEA. The CDR3 has 12 residues. Trimming shortened V by 3 bases and J by 5 bases, and 10 bases separated the two germline ends. RNA fractions of 10%, 30% or 50% and about 19,000 to 1,000,000 sorted cells were the source of naive CD8 libraries. This clonotype showed up many times. Antigen unknown. Bulk TCR library preparation followed previously described methods with listed TCR primers. Via MiXCR, TCRdb re-called the PCR reads, giving one row per CDR3 protein. The sample has a few hundred thousand distinct CDR3 sequences, over 20% seen once. Specimen: naive CD8+ T cells from blood, with Jurkat cell RNA spiked in. Specified subset: FACS-sorted CD8+CD4-CCR7+CD45RA+ naive T cells. The source is a human donor in good health. Some libraries in this study had Jurkat cell RNA spiked in. The chain recombines TRBV29-1 with TRBJ1-1; a possible D gene is TRBD1 (6 bases). This CDR3 is CSVDRGPTEAFF. CDR3 DNA sequence: TGCAGCGTTGATCGGGGGCCAACTGAAGCTTTCTTT.